The 9 T cell receptor beta chains below were found in one sample sequenced in a study of T-cell memory formation after mild COVID-19. TCRdb processed the 5' RACE reads anew with MiXCR; each CDR3 protein has one entry. The top ten hold roughly 21% of the sample, which has over 350,000 distinct CDR3 sequences, about 17% seen once. The sequenced material came from PBMCs or a T cell subset sorted from them (not recorded which). The receptors originated from a man aged 18 to 29 who had mild COVID-19 (a few samples of this study predate the infection). Cell type and time point are not known.

J is TRBJ2-4 and V is TRBV27; 8 nucleotides agree with TRBD2. Trimming at V came to 8 bases and at J to 1 base, leaving 10 bases not matched to a gene. Germline CDR1 is MNHEY and CDR2 is SMNVEV (reference sequence). This CDR3 contains 16 residues. The CDR3 here is CASQPRGGRAKNIQYF. The CDR3 bases are TGTGCCAGCCAACCACGGGGGGGTAGGGCCAAAAACATTCAGTACTTC.

Turning to this clonotype: At one of its ends the junction is not consistent with the germline gene, which may arise from a read error. The V gene is TRBV6-1, the J gene TRBJ1-6; D is uncertain. The germline gives CDR1 MNHNS, CDR2 SASEGT. This CDR3 is 11 amino acids long. CDR3 bases: TGTGCCAGCAGTGAAGTTTGGTTCCTCCGCTTT. The encoded protein is CASSEVWFLRF.

This chain links TRBV2 with TRBJ1-1; a possible D gene is TRBD1 (6 bases). V lost 8 bases and J 6 bases, leaving 10 bases between the germline ends. Per germline, CDR1 SNHLY and CDR2 FYNNEI. The CDR3 has 11 amino acids. DNA for the CDR3: TGTGCCAGCGTCGGGGGGCCTGAAGCTTTCTTT. Protein product: CASVGGPEAFF.

This clonotype was found a few times. DNA for the CDR3: TGTGCCAGCAGCATGAGTCTGGGCAATGAGCAGTTCTTC. Residues: CASSMSLGNEQFF. This chain connects TRBV9 to TRBJ2-1; D gene unclear. This CDR3 region has 13 residues. Germline loops: CDR1 SGDLS, CDR2 YYNGEE. The germline V and J ends were trimmed by 4 bases and 6 bases, with 11 bases remaining between them.

This clonotype was detected a few times. CDR3 protein: CASSLAEYGNSPLHF. The CDR3 DNA reads TGTGCCAGCAGCTTAGCGGAGTACGGGAATTCACCCCTCCACTTT. This chain joins TRBV7-9 and TRBJ1-6, with D unresolved. The CDR3 spans 15 residues. V lost 0 bases and J lost 7, with 10 bases in between. CDR1 is SEHNR and CDR2 is FQNEAQ in the germline V gene (reference sequence).

The V call is TRBV7-2, the J call TRBJ2-3; a possible D gene is TRBD2 (5 bases). Germline assignment: CDR1 SGHTA and CDR2 FQGNSA. The CDR3 extends over 14 amino acids. Trimming cost V 1 base and J 4 bases, with 9 bases left between them. CDR3 sequence reads: CASSLGRTPDTQYF. The CDR3 bases are TGTGCCAGCAGCTTAGGGCGGACTCCAGATACGCAGTATTTT.

The chain combines TRBV29-1 with TRBJ2-2; D is unclear. V was clipped by 7 bases and J by 0 bases, with 9 bases between them. The CDR3 loop spans 13 amino acids. Germline CDR1 and CDR2: SQVTM and ANQGSEA. CDR3 nucleotides: TGCAGCGCCTCTTTAGCGAACACCGGGGAGCTGTTTTTT. Residues: CSASLANTGELFF.

This clonotype has ten or more counts. The genes are TRBV20-1 and TRBJ2-2; 8 bases match TRBD1. V dropped 6 bases and J dropped 2; count of bases not matched to a gene: 5. Germline V gives CDR1 DFQATT, CDR2 SNEGSKA (reference sequence). The length of the CDR3 is 14 residues. The CDR3 DNA reads TGCAGTGCAGCCGACAGGGGCAACACCGGGGAGCTGTTTTTT. Residues: CSAADRGNTGELFF.

The chain employs TRBV20-1 and TRBJ2-3; D call uncertain. Germline-derived CDR1 and CDR2 are DFQATT and SNEGSKA (reference sequence). The CDR3 loop spans 11 amino acids. The ends were cut back, 3 bases at V and 8 bases at J, with 9 bases in the middle. CDR3 in amino acids: CSARNGGTQYF. CDR3 DNA sequence: TGCAGTGCTAGGAACGGTGGTACGCAGTATTTT.